Presented here are 10 T cell receptor beta chains from one specimen sequenced in a study of CD8+ T cells in alopecia areata. As the sequencing template, cDNA was produced by extracting RNA and reverse transcribing it. The repertoire was sequenced with immunoSEQ multiplex PCR; TCRdb's copy has only in-frame clones and lacks some. This sample has about 210,000 clones, with 55% to 70% found just once. Treatment indicated: oral pan-JAK inhibitor, 5-10 mg twice daily. The input for sequencing was CD4+ T cells sorted from blood, taken at week 4, from a patient treated with tofacitinib. Every receptor here comes from a human donor with alopecia areata.

This clone was observed a single time. The chain uses TRBV5-6 and TRBJ2-1; 11 bases line up with TRBD1. Trimming cost V 5 bases and J 9 bases; bases outside gene matches: 10. Germline V CDR1 and CDR2: SGHDT, YYEEEE. The CDR3 consists of 15 residues. Here the CDR3 reads CASRRTGGDLVEQFF. CDR3 bases: TGTGCCAGCAGACGGACAGGGGGCGATTTGGTTGAGCAGTTCTTC.

This clone was recorded a few times. This rearrangement joins TRBV7-3 to TRBJ2-1; 11 nucleotides match TRBD2. CDR1 and CDR2 (germline): SGHTA, FQGTGA. V lost 5 bases to trimming and J lost 10 bases; unmatched junction nucleotides: 10. The CDR3 covers 15 residues. CDR3 residues: CASSLNSGGASEQFF. DNA of the CDR3: TGTGCCAGCAGCCTCAATAGCGGGGGGGCCAGCGAGCAGTTCTTC.

In the case of this clone: Sequence at one end of the junction differs from germline and may be a read error. Other DNA variants within this sample encode the same CDR3. This sequence joins TRBV29-1 and TRBJ2-3; no definite D call. This CDR3 comprises 12 residues. CDR1 and CDR2 (germline): SQVTM, ANQGSEA. As DNA, the CDR3 is TGCAGCGCTCTAACGAGCACGGATACGCAGTATTTT. The encoded protein is CSALTSTDTQYF.

In its sample, this clone was seen once. This sequence joins TRBV2 and TRBJ2-1; D ambiguous. Trimming shortened V by 8 bases and J by 3 bases, and 11 bases separated the two germline ends. Germline-derived CDR1 and CDR2 are SNHLY and FYNNEI. The CDR3 is 13 residues long. The CDR3 sequence is CASRTADYNEQFF. In DNA form, the CDR3 reads TGTGCCAGCCGGACGGCGGACTACAATGAGCAGTTCTTC.

CDR3 sequence reads: CASSLVSDSNQPQHF. CDR3 sequence (DNA): TGTGCCAGCAGCTTAGTATCCGATAGCAATCAGCCCCAGCATTTT. J is TRBJ1-5 and V is TRBV7-8; no definite D call. Trimming shortened V by 1 base and J by 0 bases, and 7 bases separated the two germline ends. The CDR3 runs to 15 residues. CDR1 and CDR2 from the germline V gene are SGHVS and FQNEAQ.

The V call is TRBV18, the J call TRBJ2-5, with D unclear. V was trimmed by 5 bases and J by 0 bases, leaving 10 bases between them. This CDR3 has 14 residues. The germline V gene encodes CDR1 KGHSH and CDR2 LQKENI. DNA for the CDR3: TGTGCCAGCTCATCCGACGGATACCAAGAGACCCAGTACTTC. Protein sequence: CASSSDGYQETQYF.

This clone was observed a handful of times. The sample holds other DNA sequences that translate to the same CDR3. This chain uses TRBV30 with TRBJ1-1; 7 nucleotides agree with TRBD1. Germline-derived CDR1 and CDR2 are GTSNPN and SVGIG (reference sequence). This CDR3 is 11 amino acids long. With 0 bases clipped from V and 10 bases from J, the junction kept 2 bases outside the gene matches. The CDR3 DNA sequence: TGTGCCTGGAGTGTAGGGGACAGAGCTTTCTTT. It encodes CAWSVGDRAFF.

V and J are TRBV27 and TRBJ1-4; TRBD1 is a possible D gene (5 bases). The germline V and J ends were trimmed by 6 bases and 4 bases, with 9 bases remaining between them. CDR1 is MNHEY and CDR2 is SMNVEV in the germline V gene (reference sequence). This CDR3 region has 13 residues. The CDR3 spells CASRGAINEKLFF. In DNA, the CDR3 is TGTGCCAGCAGAGGGGCGATTAATGAAAAACTGTTTTTT.

V gene TRBV19 combines with J gene TRBJ2-4; 10 bases match TRBD2. The CDR3 loop spans 14 amino acids. CDR1 and CDR2 from the germline V gene are LNHDA and SQIVND (reference sequence). The V and J ends lost 3 bases and 5 bases, in that order; junction bases with no gene match: 1. The CDR3 sequence is CASSMGLAQNIQYF. The CDR3, as DNA: TGTGCCAGTAGTATGGGACTAGCGCAAAACATTCAGTACTTC.

The chain uses TRBV25-1 and TRBJ2-5, with D maybe TRBD2 (6 bases). There are 13 residues in the CDR3. Germline CDR1 is MGHDK and CDR2 is SYGVNS. Trimming stripped 2 bases from V and 6 bases from J, with 10 bases between. Here the CDR3 DNA reads TGTGCCAGCAGTGAAATTGGGGGGAAGACCCAGTACTTC. This codes for CASSEIGGKTQYF. Complete variable domain (other parts from reference TRBV25-1 and TRBJ2-5): EADIYQTPRYLVIGTGKKITLECSQTMGHDKMYWYQQDPGMELHLIHYSYGVNSTEKGDLSSESTVSRIRTEHFPLTLESARPSHTSQYLCASSEIGGKTQYFGPGTRLLVL.